The clone carrying this T cell receptor beta chain showed up many times. Its matching antigen is unknown. This sample's time point: patch test 2, 6 weeks after DPC sensitization. Described treatment: therapeutic diphenylcyclopropenone sensitization with weekly scalp DPC. Blood draws preceded each patch test application. TCRdb recomputed calls from the RACE reads with MiXCR, one row per CDR3 protein. The sample has about 40,000 distinct CDR3 sequences, 3% to 3.5% seen once. Per germline, CDR1 SGHRS and CDR2 YFSETQ. V was cut by 0 bases and J by 3 bases, with 9 bases left in between. The CDR3 contains 14 residues. This sample was included in a study of human T cells and chemical hapten exposure. General observations from the study: Compared to controls, expanded TCRs made significantly more large clusters of similar CDR3s.

This TCR was sampled from a man aged 35 to 55 with alopecia areata. Some clones in this sample may be carry-over from other donors' samples. The V gene is TRBV5-1, the J gene TRBJ1-1, with unresolved D. Here the sequenced sample was whole blood, taken in connection with sensitization to the hapten diphenylcyclopropenone (DPC). In DNA form, the CDR3 reads TGCGCCAGCAGCTTGGCCGGCTTCTACACTGAAGCTTTCTTT. Amino acid sequence: CASSLAGFYTEAFF.